The 13 T cell receptor beta chains below were found in one sample sequenced in a study of cytotoxic CD8 clonotypes in ibrutinib-treated CLL. Sequencing was performed with immunoSEQ multiplex PCR; in TCRdb, only in-frame clones are kept and a portion is missing. The sample lists under 200,000 clones, roughly 80% occurring once. Sequenced here: PBMCs, sampled after 12 months of ibrutinib treatment. All receptors come from a human donor with chronic lymphocytic leukemia.

The V and J genes are TRBV9 and TRBJ1-3; D uncertain. V lost 4 bases to trimming and J lost 4 bases, with 15 bases between them. The CDR3 runs 15 residues. CDR1 SGDLS and CDR2 YYNGEE come from the germline V gene. The DNA of the CDR3 is TGTGCCAGCAGCCCAGTACCCCTGGGAGGAAACACCATATATTTT. It specifies CASSPVPLGGNTIYF.

V usage is TRBV7-8 and J usage is TRBJ1-5, with D hard to call. V lost 0 bases and J lost 8, with 8 bases in between. This CDR3 spans 13 amino acids. The germline CDR1 and CDR2 sequences are SGHVS and FQNEAQ. CDR3 in DNA: TGTGCCAGCAGCTTAGCGGAAGAAAAGCCCCAGCATTTT. Encoded protein: CASSLAEEKPQHF.

This clone was found once. The chain employs TRBV5-8 and TRBJ2-6; 11 bases match TRBD1. Germline lookup yields CDR1 SGHTS and CDR2 YDEGEE. The J segment lost 1 base and the V segment lost 2 bases, leaving 2 bases of the junction unmatched. This CDR3 contains 17 residues. The CDR3 DNA follows: TGTGCCAGCAGCTTTGGGACAGGGGGATCTGGGGCCAACGTCCTGACTTTC. Its translation is CASSFGTGGSGANVLTF.

The chain has TRBV4-1 and TRBJ2-3; possibly TRBD2 for D (6 bases). The CDR3 covers 14 residues. Trimming took 6 bases from V and 3 from J, leaving 13 bases between them. Germline V gene data show CDR1 as MGHRA and CDR2 as YSYEKL. The CDR3 loop is CASREGIGTDTQYF. The DNA for the CDR3 is TGCGCCAGCAGGGAGGGGATTGGTACAGATACGCAGTATTTT.

This clone has just one count. This may arise from a read error, as a much more abundant clone is one base away. This rearrangement joins TRBV11-3 to TRBJ2-3; TRBD1 or TRBD2 may be the D gene (5 bases each). Germline loops: CDR1 SGHNT, CDR2 YENEEA. There are 14 residues in the CDR3. V was pared by 1 base and J by 1 base, with 6 bases between. In nucleotides, the CDR3 is TGTGCCAGCAGCTTAGCGGGGCGCACAGATACGCAGTATTTT. The encoded protein is CASSLAGRTDTQYF.

This clone has a single count. The V gene is TRBV23-1, the J gene TRBJ1-4, with 8 bases that match TRBD1. TRBV23-1 is assigned to the ORF class and has an uncertain function. V lost 3 bases and J lost 7; bases outside the gene matches: 16. This CDR3 comprises 18 residues. The CDR3: CASSHPPTGRGRGEKLFF. The CDR3 DNA is TGCGCCAGCAGTCACCCACCCACGGGCAGGGGGCGAGGTGAAAAACTGTTTTTT.

This chain links TRBV28 with TRBJ1-5; TRBD1 agrees at 7 bases. With V trimmed by 6 bases and J by 6 bases, 5 bases remained unmatched. Germline V gives CDR1 MDHEN, CDR2 SYDVKM. The CDR3 length is 13 residues. The CDR3 protein is CASRTGLGQPQHF. The CDR3 DNA reads TGTGCCAGCAGGACAGGGCTGGGTCAGCCCCAGCATTTT.

The table lists this clone with many counts. The genes are TRBV6-5 and TRBJ2-7; weak D call: TRBD2 (6 bases). CDR3 length: 14 residues. Germline V gene data show CDR1 as MNHEY and CDR2 as SVGAGI. V dropped 0 bases and J dropped 6 bases, with 12 bases sitting between them. The CDR3 DNA reads as TGTGCCAGCAGTTACTCGCGCGGGACCCGCGAGCAGTACTTC. Translating it yields CASSYSRGTREQYF.

The V call is TRBV28, the J call TRBJ2-7, with 11 positions matching TRBD1. The CDR3 covers 15 residues. With V trimmed by 2 bases and J by 6 bases, 6 bases remained unmatched. Germline-derived CDR1 and CDR2 are MDHEN and SYDVKM. CDR3 loop: CASSLIGTGGSEQYF. The CDR3 region has the DNA TGTGCCAGCAGTTTAATAGGGACAGGGGGGAGCGAGCAGTACTTC.

The gene calls are TRBV6-5 and TRBJ2-1, with 10 nucleotides matching TRBD1. J was trimmed by 7 bases and V by 8 bases; bases with no gene match: 5. This CDR3 has 13 amino acids. CDR1 and CDR2 from the germline V gene are MNHEY and SVGAGI. The CDR3 region is CASRQGAGNEQFF. As DNA, the CDR3 is TGTGCCAGCCGACAGGGGGCGGGAAATGAGCAGTTCTTC.

The V call is TRBV7-2, the J call TRBJ2-5; 7 bases match TRBD2. Per germline, CDR1 SGHTA and CDR2 FQGNSA. The ends lost 0 bases at V and 6 bases at J; junction bases unmatched: 13. The CDR3 sequence is 17 residues long. The CDR3 here is CASSLAPSHSGRQTQYF. DNA for the CDR3: TGTGCCAGCAGCTTAGCCCCATCTCATAGCGGGCGCCAGACCCAGTACTTC.

This clone was observed a handful of times. The chain is built from TRBV6-5 and TRBJ2-2, with D tentatively TRBD2 (7 bases). Trimming left V 0 bases short and J 6 bases short, with 14 bases between. The V gene's germline CDR1 is MNHEY and CDR2 SVGAGI. This CDR3 has 16 residues. The CDR3 here is CASSYSGGAPAGELFF. CDR3 nucleotide sequence: TGTGCCAGCAGTTACTCGGGGGGGGCGCCTGCCGGGGAGCTGTTTTTT.

The rearrangement uses TRBV11-2 and TRBJ2-3; D may match TRBD1 or TRBD2 (5 bases each). In germline, CDR1 is SGHAT, CDR2 FQNNGV. The CDR3 consists of 15 residues. Trimming left V 2 bases short and J 5 bases short, with 14 bases between. The CDR3 loop reads CASSLSPGTGDTQYF. In DNA form, the CDR3 reads TGTGCCAGCAGCTTATCGCCGGGGACGGGAGATACGCAGTATTTT.